These 18 T cell receptor beta chains were sequenced from one sample in a study of T-cell memory formation after mild COVID-19. TCRdb fed the 5' RACE reads into MiXCR, producing one record per CDR3 protein. The repertoire has fewer than 500,000 distinct CDR3 sequences, roughly 25% of them found once; the top ten carry around 13%. Material for sequencing was PBMCs or a T cell subset sorted from them (not recorded which). The receptors shown here come from an adult woman who had mild COVID-19 (a few samples of this study predate the infection). Cell type and time point are not known.

The chain joins TRBV3-1 to TRBJ2-1; 15 bases fit TRBD2. CDR3 length: 16 amino acids. Per germline, CDR1 LGHDT and CDR2 YNNKEL (reference sequence). V lost 4 bases, J lost 10 bases, and 8 bases stayed unmatched. The CDR3 DNA follows: TGTGCCAGCAGCCGGGGACTAGCGGGAGGACTACGGGAGCAGTTCTTC. Its translation is CASSRGLAGGLREQFF.

This sequence joins TRBV4-3 and TRBJ2-7, with D maybe TRBD2 (6 bases). The CDR3 extends over 15 amino acids. Germline CDR1 is LGHNA and CDR2 is YSLEER. The ends were cut back, 1 base at V and 3 bases at J, with 13 bases in the middle. CDR3 nucleotides: TGCGCCAGCAGCCAAGTGGGCGGGAACGTCTACGAGCAGTACTTC. This sequence encodes CASSQVGGNVYEQYF.

This clonotype has a count of ten or more. The V gene is TRBV7-9, the J gene TRBJ2-7; D gene unclear. With 5 bases removed from V and 1 base from J, the gap between germline ends came to 3 bases. Germline V gene sequence: CDR1 SEHNR, CDR2 FQNEAQ (reference sequence). This CDR3 has 11 residues. The CDR3 nucleotides are TGTGCCAGCAGCGTTTCCTACGAGCAGTACTTC. It is translated as CASSVSYEQYF. Full variable domain (rest looked up from reference TRBV7-9 and TRBJ2-7): DTGVSQNPRHKITKRGQNVTFRCDPISEHNRLYWYRQTLGQGPEFLTYFQNEAQLEKSRLLSDRFSAERPKGSFSTLEIQRTEQGDSAMYLCASSVSYEQYFGPGTRLTVT.

The V gene is TRBV5-1, the J gene TRBJ1-1, with D hard to call. CDR1 SGHRS and CDR2 YFSETQ come from the germline V gene. This CDR3 contains 13 residues. V dropped 1 base and J dropped 3 bases, with 7 bases sitting between them. CDR3 protein: CASSLSRDTEAFF. CDR3 sequence (DNA): TGCGCCAGCAGCTTGAGCCGTGACACTGAAGCTTTCTTT.

This clonotype was seen just once. The chain employs TRBV2 and TRBJ2-7; 7 bases fit TRBD2. V lost 6 bases to trimming and J lost 3 bases; unmatched junction nucleotides: 8. Germline V gene sequence: CDR1 SNHLY, CDR2 FYNNEI. This CDR3 is built from 14 residues. Here the CDR3 DNA reads TGTGCCAGCAGAGCGCCCTGGGGGGGCTACGAGCAGTACTTC. It encodes CASRAPWGGYEQYF.

This clonotype appeared a few times. This chain uses TRBV20-1 with TRBJ2-1, with a tentative D call TRBD1 (5 bases). The CDR3 has 12 amino acids. CDR1 is DFQATT and CDR2 is SNEGSKA in the germline V gene (reference sequence). CDR3 in DNA: TGCTCAGCAGGGCTCTCCTACAATGAGCAGTTCTTC. It codes for CSAGLSYNEQFF.

This clonotype was counted between two and nine times. CDR3: CASSYSGQDTDTQYF. The CDR3 region has the DNA TGTGCCAGCAGTTACTCGGGACAGGACACAGATACGCAGTATTTT. This chain uses TRBV6-5 with TRBJ2-3; 8 bases are shared with TRBD1. This CDR3 contains 15 residues. Trimming removed 0 bases from V and 2 bases from J; junction bases left unmatched: 1. Per germline, CDR1 MNHEY and CDR2 SVGAGI.

This clonotype was seen more than once but under ten times. In DNA, the CDR3 is TGTGCCAGCAGTCGATCCTACAGGGAAGAGACCCAGTACTTC. Protein product: CASSRSYREETQYF. V is TRBV7-9 and J is TRBJ2-5; D is perhaps TRBD1 (6 bases). The CDR3 runs to 14 residues. V was clipped by 6 bases and J by 3 bases, with 14 bases between them. From germline, CDR1 is SEHNR and CDR2 FQNEAQ (reference sequence).

The CDR3 DNA sequence: TGTGCCAGCTCACCACAGGATTGGACAGGGCGCATGAACACTGAAGCTTTCTTT. Encoded protein: CASSPQDWTGRMNTEAFF. The rearrangement links TRBV18 to TRBJ1-1, with 8 bases identical to TRBD1. V lost 1 base to trimming and J lost 0 bases; unmatched junction nucleotides: 10. CDR1 is KGHSH and CDR2 is LQKENI in the germline V gene. The CDR3 contains 18 residues.

The chain combines TRBV4-2 with TRBJ2-5; D might be TRBD1 (5 bases). In germline, CDR1 is LGHNA, CDR2 YNFKEQ. The germline V and J ends were trimmed by 0 bases and 1 base, with 15 bases remaining between them. CDR3 size: 17 residues. In nucleotides, the CDR3 is TGTGCCAGCAGCCAAGATCTGGGGCAGGCCATCCAAGAGACCCAGTACTTC. It yields the protein CASSQDLGQAIQETQYF.

This chain joins TRBV5-4 and TRBJ2-4, with D perhaps matching TRBD2 (6 bases). This CDR3 has 15 amino acids. Germline V gene data show CDR1 as SGHNT and CDR2 as YYREEE (reference sequence). Between the trimmed V and J ends, which lost 4 bases and 7 bases, there was a span of 18 bases. The CDR3 region has the DNA TGTGCCAGCAGCACCCGGGAGTTTTTGGGGAACATTCAGTACTTC. It is translated as CASSTREFLGNIQYF.

This rearrangement joins TRBV11-2 to TRBJ2-3; tentatively, D is TRBD1 (5 bases). V lost 2 bases to trimming and J lost 6 bases, with 15 bases between them. CDR3 length: 15 residues. Per the germline V gene, CDR1 is SGHAT and CDR2 is FQNNGV. The CDR3 reads CASSLIGSPGDTQYF. The CDR3 DNA is TGTGCCAGCAGCTTAATAGGGTCCCCAGGGGATACGCAGTATTTT.

In this sample, this clonotype turned up many times. The genes are TRBV9 and TRBJ2-1; TRBD2 aligns across 7 bases. Unmatched junction bases numbered 9, after V lost 4 bases and J lost 5 bases. CDR1 is SGDLS and CDR2 is YYNGEE in the germline V gene. The CDR3 totals 15 residues. The CDR3 here is CASSLTGGRDNEQFF. The CDR3 nucleotides are TGTGCCAGCAGCCTCACTGGCGGGAGAGACAATGAGCAGTTCTTC.

The CDR3 protein is CASSPEGLAGGTTYEQYF. The CDR3 region has the DNA TGCGCCAGCAGCCCCGAGGGACTAGCGGGAGGTACCACCTACGAGCAGTACTTC. The gene calls are TRBV4-3 and TRBJ2-7, with TRBD2 matching over 15 bases. The CDR3 covers 18 residues. Looked up from germline, CDR1 is LGHNA and CDR2 is YSLEER. V lost 4 bases, J lost 2 bases, and 9 bases stayed unmatched.

The table lists this clonotype with a few counts. The rearrangement uses TRBV12-3 or TRBV12-4 and TRBJ1-3; D ambiguous. The CDR3 runs to 12 residues. Trimming left V 7 bases short and J 4 bases short, with 8 bases between. The CDR3 DNA reads as TGTGCCAGCACTCCAACCGGAAACACCATATATTTT. Translating it yields CASTPTGNTIYF.

This chain uses TRBV19 with TRBJ1-1; 7 nucleotides align to TRBD1. V shed 6 bases and J 0 bases; nucleotides not matched to a gene: 1. Germline V gene lookup returns CDR1 LNHDA and CDR2 SQIVND (reference sequence). The CDR3 extends over 13 amino acids. The CDR3 DNA follows: TGTGCCAGTAGCGGACAGGTGAACACTGAAGCTTTCTTT. It encodes CASSGQVNTEAFF.

A few counts support this clonotype. The DNA for the CDR3 is TGTGCCAGCAGTGAAGGGAGAGGGGCAGATACGCAGTATTTT. Translating it yields CASSEGRGADTQYF. The chain uses TRBV6-1 and TRBJ2-3; D might be TRBD1 or TRBD2, each matching 5 bases. Germline lookup yields CDR1 MNHNS and CDR2 SASEGT. V lost 1 base to trimming and J lost 4 bases, with 9 bases between them. The CDR3 runs 14 residues.

The CDR3 nucleotides are TGTGCCAGCACAGCGACTAGCGGGACCGGGGAGCTGTTTTTT. Residues: CASTATSGTGELFF. V usage is TRBV12-3 or TRBV12-4 and J usage is TRBJ2-2; the match to TRBD2 covers 10 bases. The CDR3 length is 14 residues. V was clipped by 7 bases and J by 5 bases; unmatched bases: 4.